This T cell receptor (beta chain) was found in a study of long-term antiretroviral therapy in people with HIV. Study results and limitations: Clonal expansions arising prior to ART prevailed in the repertoire at every time point.

The CDR3 runs to 15 residues. Germline-derived CDR1 and CDR2 are SGHTA and FQGNSA. V lost 2 bases to trimming and J lost 5 bases; unmatched junction nucleotides: 9. The run of the v3.0 immunoSEQ assay was at survey level. Data came from immunoSEQ multiplex PCR; TCRdb stores just in-frame clones and leaves some out. The data contain 21,000 or so clones, about 80% of them singletons. To note about this clone: Its specificity is not known.

The sequence came from a man younger than 30 with HIV. The chain links TRBV7-2 to TRBJ2-7; the match to TRBD1 covers 7 bases. The material sequenced was unsorted PBMCs, taken 0.5 years after starting antiretroviral therapy. This CDR3 is CASSLLGGAVNEQYF. CDR3 nucleotide sequence: TGTGCCAGCAGCTTATTAGGGGGCGCGGTCAACGAGCAGTACTTC.